These 30 T cell receptor beta chains came from one sample sequenced in a study of cytotoxic CD8 clonotypes in ibrutinib-treated CLL. Repertoires were generated with immunoSEQ multiplex PCR, while TCRdb's copy carries only in-frame clones and drops some. The sample comprises around 250,000 clones, around 70% of which are singletons, and 15% rests with the top ten. This specimen was PBMCs, taken after 24 months of ibrutinib treatment. The receptors originated from a human donor with chronic lymphocytic leukemia.

The chain is built from TRBV6-6 and TRBJ2-1; TRBD2 agrees at 11 bases. Germline trimming cut 7 bases from V and 3 bases from J; bases unmatched to any gene: 5. Germline lookup yields CDR1 MNHNY and CDR2 SVGAGI (reference sequence). The CDR3 length is 15 residues. The CDR3 loop reads CASTSGTSGYNEQFF. The CDR3 DNA sequence: TGTGCCAGCACCTCCGGGACTAGCGGCTACAATGAGCAGTTCTTC.

This chain joins TRBV2 and TRBJ2-1, with a possible D match to TRBD2 (6 bases). The CDR3 spans 14 residues. Germline V gene lookup returns CDR1 SNHLY and CDR2 FYNNEI. The V and J ends lost 8 bases and 1 base respectively, with 12 bases between them. As DNA, the CDR3 is TGTGCCAGCGGACGACTAGTTTCCTACAATGAGCAGTTCTTC. It translates to CASGRLVSYNEQFF.

This chain links TRBV7-2 with TRBJ2-1; D unclear. The V end lost 5 bases, the J end lost 7 bases, and 15 bases lay between the germline ends. CDR1 and CDR2 (germline): SGHTA, FQGNSA. CDR3 size: 14 residues. The CDR3 region has the DNA TGTGCCAGCAGCGCCGTTCGGGTAGCAAATGAGCAGTTCTTC. This codes for CASSAVRVANEQFF.

The chain recombines TRBV2 with TRBJ2-6; D gene ambiguous. This CDR3 has 14 residues. V was cut by 8 bases and J by 0 bases, with 8 bases left in between. Germline V lookup: CDR1 SNHLY, CDR2 FYNNEI. The DNA for the CDR3 is TGTGCCAGCCGGCGGTACTCTGGGGCCAACGTCCTGACTTTC. As protein: CASRRYSGANVLTF.

CDR3 coding DNA: TGTGCCAGCGGGAATAGGAGGGACACTGAAGCTTTCTTT. Translating gives CASGNRRDTEAFF. J is TRBJ1-1 and V is TRBV2; unclear D gene. The length of the CDR3 is 13 residues. V was shortened by 8 bases and J by 3 bases, with 13 bases between the two germline ends. The germline CDR1 and CDR2 sequences are SNHLY and FYNNEI.

This clone occurred a few times. The rearrangement uses TRBV7-2 and TRBJ2-7; 9 bases line up with TRBD2. The germline gives CDR1 SGHTA, CDR2 FQGNSA. Losses at the gene ends were 0 bases for V and 1 base for J; bases not matched to a gene: 4. CDR3 length: 16 residues. The CDR3 is CASSLAPLAGSYEQYF. Written as DNA, the CDR3 is TGTGCCAGCAGCTTAGCGCCTCTAGCGGGGTCCTACGAGCAGTACTTC.

This chain uses TRBV10-2 with TRBJ2-7; D is perhaps TRBD1 (6 bases). Trimming took off 3 bases at V and 0 bases at J, with 12 bases between the two ends. Germline values: CDR1 WSHSY, CDR2 SAAADI. The CDR3 totals 15 residues. The CDR3 nucleotides are TGCGCCAGCAGTGATGCTAGGGACACCTCCTACGAGCAGTACTTC. Its protein is CASSDARDTSYEQYF.

The chain is built from TRBV19 and TRBJ1-5; a possible D gene is TRBD1 (5 bases). The CDR3 is 15 amino acids. Trimming shortened V by 3 bases and J by 6 bases, and 15 bases separated the two germline ends. Germline loops: CDR1 LNHDA, CDR2 SQIVND (reference sequence). The CDR3 protein is CASSMLGANSQPQHF. CDR3 nucleotides: TGTGCCAGTAGTATGCTAGGGGCAAACAGTCAGCCCCAGCATTTT.

The rearrangement links TRBV9 to TRBJ2-5; 8 positions match TRBD2. This CDR3 region has 17 residues. With V trimmed by 3 bases and J by 9 bases, 19 bases remained unmatched. Germline V gene sequence: CDR1 SGDLS, CDR2 YYNGEE. CDR3 in amino acids: CASSASGGTTVTGAQYF. The CDR3 region has the DNA TGTGCCAGCAGCGCCTCGGGGGGGACAACTGTCACCGGGGCCCAGTACTTC.

This chain joins TRBV4-1 and TRBJ2-7; D is ambiguous. V lost 0 bases and J lost 5, with 14 bases in between. The germline CDR1 and CDR2 sequences are MGHRA and YSYEKL. The CDR3 has 15 amino acids. The chain's CDR3 is CASSQEPLYLDEQYF. The CDR3 DNA reads TGCGCCAGCAGCCAAGAGCCCCTATACCTGGACGAGCAGTACTTC.

The chain couples TRBV7-9 to TRBJ2-7; D is perhaps TRBD2 (5 bases). CDR3 length equals 15 residues. V dropped 7 bases and J dropped 6 bases, with 22 bases sitting between them. CDR1 is SEHNR and CDR2 is FQNEAQ in the germline V gene (reference sequence). The CDR3 DNA reads TGTGCCAGCACCTCAATCCGGGAACCTTTATCCGAGCAGTACTTC. Translating it yields CASTSIREPLSEQYF.

The chain couples TRBV7-3 to TRBJ2-7; D is perhaps TRBD1 (6 bases). In germline, CDR1 is SGHTA, CDR2 FQGTGA. V shed 7 bases and J shed 6 bases, with 16 bases lying between them. The CDR3 totals 13 residues. The chain's CDR3 is CASTQGTGSEQYF. The CDR3 DNA is TGTGCCAGCACCCAAGGTACAGGGAGCGAGCAGTACTTC.

The chain recombines TRBV19 with TRBJ2-5; 10 bases align to TRBD1. The trim removed 7 bases at V and 0 bases at J, leaving 5 bases unmatched. The CDR3 covers 15 residues. Germline V lookup: CDR1 LNHDA, CDR2 SQIVND (reference sequence). This CDR3 is CASTRGQGYQETQYF. As DNA, the CDR3 is TGTGCCAGTACGCGGGGACAGGGGTACCAAGAGACCCAGTACTTC.

This chain connects TRBV10-3 to TRBJ2-1, with a possible D match to TRBD2 (6 bases). CDR3 length: 17 residues. Per the germline V gene, CDR1 is ENHRY and CDR2 is SYGVKD. V shed 0 bases and J shed 8 bases, with 20 bases lying between them. The CDR3, as DNA: TGTGCCATCAGTGAGTCGACGGGGAGGATACGAGAGGATGAGCAGTTCTTC. Encoded protein: CAISESTGRIREDEQFF.

The rearrangement links TRBV2 to TRBJ2-1, with no clear D. V was pared by 3 bases and J by 0 bases, with 9 bases between. CDR1 is SNHLY and CDR2 is FYNNEI in the germline V gene. The CDR3 contains 15 residues. The CDR3 nucleotides read TGTGCCAGCAGTGATTGGGCTAGCTCCTACAATGAGCAGTTCTTC. Translating it yields CASSDWASSYNEQFF.

This rearrangement joins TRBV6-5 to TRBJ2-1; 7 bases match TRBD2. V shed 7 bases, J shed 3 bases, and the junction held 9 bases outside the gene matches. CDR3 length: 15 residues. Looked up from germline, CDR1 is MNHEY and CDR2 is SVGAGI. The chain's CDR3 is CASNNLAALYNEQFF. Here the CDR3 DNA reads TGTGCCAGCAACAACCTAGCGGCCCTCTACAATGAGCAGTTCTTC.

V and J are TRBV11-2 and TRBJ2-4; D is ambiguous. The CDR3 has 12 residues. V was cut by 8 bases and J by 6 bases, with 11 bases left in between. The germline V gene has CDR1 SGHAT and CDR2 FQNNGV. CDR3 sequence: CASGRQLNIQYF. CDR3 nucleotide sequence: TGTGCCAGCGGTCGGCAGCTAAACATTCAGTACTTC.

V usage is TRBV11-2 and J usage is TRBJ1-5; D call uncertain. The V gene's germline CDR1 is SGHAT and CDR2 FQNNGV. The CDR3 loop spans 14 amino acids. Trimming removed 0 bases from V and 3 bases from J, with 6 bases in between. CDR3 residues: CASSLDTDNQPQHF. CDR3 nucleotide sequence: TGTGCCAGCAGCTTAGATACCGACAATCAGCCCCAGCATTTT.

The chain joins TRBV27 to TRBJ2-7; D call uncertain. CDR1 and CDR2 from the germline V gene are MNHEY and SMNVEV (reference sequence). Trimming took 0 bases from V and 1 from J, leaving 10 bases between them. The CDR3 spans 15 residues. The CDR3 is CASSLSVAESYEQYF. CDR3 nucleotides: TGTGCCAGCAGTTTATCCGTGGCAGAGTCCTACGAGCAGTACTTC.

This clone was detected a few times. The J gene is TRBJ2-7, the V gene TRBV5-1; 8 positions agree with TRBD1. The CDR3 consists of 15 residues. Germline assignment: CDR1 SGHRS and CDR2 YFSETQ. J lost 2 bases, V lost 4 bases, and 8 bases had no gene match. CDR3 amino acids: CASSDGTGPTYEQYF. CDR3 bases: TGCGCCAGCAGCGATGGGACAGGACCTACCTACGAGCAGTACTTC.

The chain couples TRBV5-1 to TRBJ2-3; tentative D call: TRBD1 (6 bases). The CDR3 extends over 14 amino acids. V gave up 9 bases and J gave up 1 base, with 15 bases separating them. Germline V gene data show CDR1 as SGHRS and CDR2 as YFSETQ. CDR3 DNA sequence: TGCGCCATCCCCAAGGGGGACGGCACAGATACGCAGTATTTT. Residues: CAIPKGDGTDTQYF.

The chain is built from TRBV10-3 and TRBJ2-7, with D possibly being TRBD2 (7 bases). The germline V gene encodes CDR1 ENHRY and CDR2 SYGVKD. This CDR3 has 12 residues. Trimming took off 10 bases at V and 5 bases at J, with 15 bases between the two ends. The CDR3 loop reads CATGGGSHEQYF. In DNA form, the CDR3 reads TGTGCCACGGGGGGCGGGAGCCACGAGCAGTACTTC.

This sequence joins TRBV10-1 and TRBJ1-1; D is uncertain. The CDR3 loop spans 13 amino acids. Germline CDR1 and CDR2: WNHNN and SYGVQD (reference sequence). The V and J ends lost 0 bases and 10 bases respectively, with 12 bases between them. CDR3: CASSESGGRRAFF. The CDR3 DNA reads TGCGCCAGCAGTGAGTCGGGAGGTCGACGAGCTTTCTTT.

The chain recombines TRBV2 with TRBJ1-1; the D gene is possibly TRBD1 (5 bases). Germline values: CDR1 SNHLY, CDR2 FYNNEI. The V end lost 3 bases, the J end lost 1 base, and 18 bases lay between the germline ends. CDR3 size: 17 residues. The CDR3 is CASSDGRGGRENTEAFF. The CDR3 DNA sequence: TGTGCCAGCAGTGATGGGAGGGGCGGACGGGAGAACACTGAAGCTTTCTTT. Filled out from reference TRBV2 and TRBJ1-1, the complete variable domain reads EPEVTQTPSHQVTQMGQEVILRCVPISNHLYFYWYRQILGQKVEFLVSFYNNEISEKSEIFDDQFSVERPDGSNFTLKIRSTKLEDSAMYFCASSDGRGGRENTEAFFGQGTRLTVV.

J is TRBJ2-1 and V is TRBV9; possibly TRBD2 for D (6 bases). CDR3 length: 15 amino acids. Germline lookup yields CDR1 SGDLS and CDR2 YYNGEE. V lost 0 bases to trimming and J lost 3 bases, with 10 bases between them. This CDR3 is CASSVDGGNYNEQFF. The CDR3 coding sequence is TGTGCCAGCAGCGTAGACGGCGGGAACTACAATGAGCAGTTCTTC.

This chain joins TRBV6-1 and TRBJ2-1; D not resolved. The V and J ends lost 10 bases and 0 bases respectively, with 7 bases between them. Per the germline V gene, CDR1 is MNHNS and CDR2 is SASEGT. The CDR3 has 12 amino acids. The CDR3: CATISSYNEQFF. DNA for the CDR3: TGTGCCACTATAAGCTCCTACAATGAGCAGTTCTTC.

About this clone itself: A read error may produce the germline difference seen at one junction end. The rearrangement links TRBV7-2 to TRBJ2-3, with 12 positions matching TRBD2. CDR3 length: 15 residues. The germline CDR1 and CDR2 sequences are SGHTA and FQGNSA. The CDR3 protein is CASSLAGGPSDTQYF. The DNA for the CDR3 is TGTGCCAGCAGCCTAGCGGGAGGGCCGTCAGATACGCAGTATTTT.

This sequence joins TRBV20-1 and TRBJ2-1; D is perhaps TRBD1 (5 bases). There are 11 residues in the CDR3. Between the trimmed V and J ends, which lost 5 bases and 9 bases, there was a span of 11 bases. The germline V gene has CDR1 DFQATT and CDR2 SNEGSKA (reference sequence). CDR3 sequence reads: CSAAQDGEQFF. CDR3 DNA sequence: TGCAGTGCTGCACAGGATGGTGAGCAGTTCTTC.

This rearrangement joins TRBV27 to TRBJ2-2; the match to TRBD2 covers 10 bases. Losses at the gene ends were 5 bases for V and 7 bases for J; bases not matched to a gene: 7. Germline loops: CDR1 MNHEY, CDR2 SMNVEV (reference sequence). This CDR3 has 15 residues. Here the CDR3 reads CASSTLAGAGGELFF. The CDR3 coding sequence is TGTGCCAGCAGTACCCTAGCGGGAGCGGGCGGGGAGCTGTTTTTT.

In its sample, this clone was seen once. This chain joins TRBV19 and TRBJ2-7, with 9 bases lining up with TRBD2. CDR1 is LNHDA, CDR2 SQIVND, per germline (reference sequence). The CDR3 is 15 residues long. V was pared by 3 bases and J by 4 bases, with 7 bases of the junction left unmatched. The CDR3 DNA sequence: TGTGCCAGTAGTATTAGCGGGAGCCGGGGATACGAGCAGTACTTC. Protein: CASSISGSRGYEQYF.